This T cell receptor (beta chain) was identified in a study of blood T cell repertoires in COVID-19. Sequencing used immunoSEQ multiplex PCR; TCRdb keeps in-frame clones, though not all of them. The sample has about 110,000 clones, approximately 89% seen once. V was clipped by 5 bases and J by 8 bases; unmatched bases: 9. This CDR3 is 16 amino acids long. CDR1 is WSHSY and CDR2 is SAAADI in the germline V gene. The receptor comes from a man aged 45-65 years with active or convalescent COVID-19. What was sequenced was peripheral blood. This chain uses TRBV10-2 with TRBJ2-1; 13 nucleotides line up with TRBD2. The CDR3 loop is CASSLLAGGPGDEQFF. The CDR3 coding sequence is TGCGCCAGCAGTTTACTAGCGGGAGGGCCAGGTGATGAGCAGTTCTTC.